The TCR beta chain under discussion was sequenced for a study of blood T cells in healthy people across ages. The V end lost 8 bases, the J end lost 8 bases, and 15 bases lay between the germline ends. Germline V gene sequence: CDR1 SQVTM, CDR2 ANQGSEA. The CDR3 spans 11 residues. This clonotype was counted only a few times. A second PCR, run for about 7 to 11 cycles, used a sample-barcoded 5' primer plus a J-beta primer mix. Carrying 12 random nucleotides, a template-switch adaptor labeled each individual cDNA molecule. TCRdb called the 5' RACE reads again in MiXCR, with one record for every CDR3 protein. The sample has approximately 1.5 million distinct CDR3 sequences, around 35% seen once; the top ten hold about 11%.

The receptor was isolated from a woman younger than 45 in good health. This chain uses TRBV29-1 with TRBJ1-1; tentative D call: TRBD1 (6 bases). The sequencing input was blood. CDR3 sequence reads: CSLRTDTEAFF. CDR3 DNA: TGCAGCCTACGGACAGATACCGAAGCTTTCTTT.